This T cell receptor (beta chain) originates from a study of blood T cell repertoires in COVID-19. The V gene's germline CDR1 is LGHNA and CDR2 YSLEER. Trimming removed 1 base at V and 3 bases at J, with 11 bases between. The CDR3 has 15 residues. Sequencing was performed with immunoSEQ multiplex PCR; in TCRdb, only in-frame clones are kept and a portion is missing. The sample lists approximately 260,000 clones, roughly 89% seen once, with under 2.5% in the top ten. The chain recombines TRBV4-3 with TRBJ2-3; D perhaps matches TRBD2 (5 bases). This TCR was recovered from a woman aged 55-70 years with COVID-19, enrolled during active disease. The sample taken for sequencing was peripheral blood. Here the CDR3 reads CASSQVVRGTDTQYF. The CDR3 coding sequence is TGCGCCAGCAGCCAAGTTGTTCGGGGAACAGATACGCAGTATTTT.